This T cell receptor (beta chain) originates from a study of control samples from healthy donors and cancer patients. As concerns this clone: Other DNA sequences in the same sample also yield this CDR3.

The data were produced by immunoSEQ multiplex PCR, yet TCRdb's version contains in-frame clones alone and is incomplete. The data contain about 180,000 clones, 90% of them singletons. Source material: blood. The source is a woman between 45 and 60 years old in good health.

For the CDR3, the DNA is TGTGCCACCAGCTTATTAAAGGGGGATACGCAGTATTTT. Amino acid sequence: CATSLLKGDTQYF. J is TRBJ2-3 and V is TRBV15, with a weak D call TRBD1 (5 bases). CDR1 is LNHNV, CDR2 YYDKDF, per germline (reference sequence). Trimming stripped 5 bases from V and 6 bases from J, with 12 bases between. The CDR3 is 13 residues long.